These 5 T cell receptor beta chains were all obtained from the same sample, sequenced in a study of T cell clones after liver transplantation. The assay was immunoSEQ multiplex PCR, and TCRdb's table has in-frame clones only and misses some. The sample records 40,000 to 55,000 clones, 70% to 90% being singletons. The sample consisted of CD4+ T cells from blood, taken 24 months after liver transplant. The receptors stem from a human patient who received a liver transplant. Some T cells may originate from the graft donor.

This clone was observed a few times. The genes are TRBV10-2 and TRBJ2-7; TRBD1 matches 9 bases. Looked up from germline, CDR1 is WSHSY and CDR2 is SAAADI. The CDR3 loop spans 14 amino acids. V lost 4 bases and J lost 3; bases outside the gene matches: 4. DNA of the CDR3: TGCGCCAGCAGTGTTACAGGGGGCAGCTACGAGCAGTACTTC. As protein: CASSVTGGSYEQYF.

The V call is TRBV20-1, the J call TRBJ2-1; 7 bases agree with TRBD2. With V trimmed by 8 bases and J by 6 bases, 4 bases remained unmatched. Germline V lookup: CDR1 DFQATT, CDR2 SNEGSKA (reference sequence). The length of the CDR3 is 11 residues. The CDR3 region has the DNA TGCAGTAGCGGGAAGCGCAATGAGCAGTTCTTC. Translated: CSSGKRNEQFF.

The chain has TRBV10-1 and TRBJ1-4; 8 bases align to TRBD1. There are 14 residues in the CDR3. The junction had 5 bases not matched to a gene; V was cut back by 3 bases and J by 8 bases. Germline V gene sequence: CDR1 WNHNN, CDR2 SYGVQD (reference sequence). CDR3 loop: CASSESGGQEKLFF. The CDR3 nucleotides are TGCGCCAGCAGTGAATCAGGGGGCCAAGAAAAACTGTTTTTT.

This clone has a single count. The chain joins TRBV7-8 to TRBJ2-1, with 9 bases lining up with TRBD2. CDR1 and CDR2 (germline): SGHVS, FQNEAQ. The CDR3 extends over 15 amino acids. The junction had 10 bases not matched to a gene; V was cut back by 3 bases and J by 10 bases. The CDR3 bases are TGTGCCAGCAGCTTTCCCTTCAGCGGGGGGCGGGAGCAGTTCTTC. It encodes CASSFPFSGGREQFF.

This chain joins TRBV19 and TRBJ1-2; D may be TRBD1 (5 bases). The V gene lost 4 bases and the J gene lost 4 bases, with 7 bases spanning the gap. Germline V lookup: CDR1 LNHDA, CDR2 SQIVND (reference sequence). The CDR3 consists of 12 residues. CDR3 bases: TGTGCCAGTAGTAGGGACGGCTATGGCTACACCTTC. This codes for CASSRDGYGYTF.